The clone carrying this T cell receptor beta chain came up once. The CDR3 has 15 amino acids. V was cut by 2 bases and J by 3 bases, with 9 bases left in between. The germline gives CDR1 KGHDR, CDR2 SFDVKD. The record originates from a study of blood T cell repertoires in COVID-19. Sequenced by immunoSEQ multiplex PCR; TCRdb stores in-frame clones only, minus some. The table lists under 55,000 clones, about 92% of them singletons, with around 3.7% in the top ten. Specimen: peripheral blood. The J gene is TRBJ1-4, the V gene TRBV24-1, with a possible D match to TRBD1 (5 bases). This TCR derives from a human donor in a cohort sampled during active COVID-19. The CDR3 protein is CATSDSGEANEKLFF. CDR3 nucleotides: TGTGCCACCAGTGATTCGGGGGAGGCTAATGAAAAACTGTTTTTT.